This T cell receptor (beta chain) is drawn from a study of vaccination and CD4 T cells after COVID-19. Study information: Cells were stimulated with overlapping spike peptides from SARS-CoV-2, HCoV-NL63, HCoV-OC43 and HCoV-229E. Overall study findings and caveats: Convalescent patient numbers were relatively low, with no early post-infection timepoints.

This clonotype was counted only a few times. The antigen is unknown. This CDR3 is built from 16 residues. Between the trimmed V and J ends, which lost 6 bases and 2 bases, there was a span of 17 bases. CDR1 and CDR2 (germline): LNHDA, SQIVND (reference sequence). The treatment is: roughly nine-day PBMC culture with coronavirus spike peptide pools or control peptides (ViraFEST assay). PCR positivity dates ran from March to December 2020, preceding US Alpha, Beta and Delta variants. Cells received half-medium changes with fresh IL-2 medium on days 3 and 7. The Oncomine TCR Beta short-read assay sequenced DNA from cultured CD4+ T cells. One entry per CDR3 protein, called by TCRdb with MiXCR from the PCR reads. Found here are about 10,000 distinct CDR3 sequences, around 40% of them singletons; the top ten hold 36%.

The TCR sequence derives from a human donor who had recovered from COVID-19. The chain joins TRBV19 to TRBJ1-5; D may be TRBD1 (5 bases). The sequencing input was CD4+ T cells from blood, cultured in vitro. The CDR3 DNA reads as TGTGCCAGTAGCTATGGTCGTGGGGGAGGCAATCAGCCCCAGCATTTT. Translating it yields CASSYGRGGGNQPQHF.